The text below deals with one T cell receptor beta chain. The antigen remains undetermined. The CDR3 loop spans 15 amino acids. The germline V gene has CDR1 SQVTM and CDR2 ANQGSEA. This sample is part of a study of CXCR3-negative and CXCR3-positive naive CD8 T cells. Study-level findings and limits: For CXCR3-positive naive cells, TRB CDR3s were more hydrophobic than those of CXCR3-negative naive cells.

UMI-labeled 5' RACE TRB cDNA libraries were prepared from the cells. Reprocessing the 5' RACE reads, TCRdb reports a single entry for every CDR3 protein and omits DNA. This table lists some 68,000 distinct CDR3 sequences. This clonotype originated in a human donor in good health. Some clones in this sample may be carry-over from other donors' samples. What was sequenced was naive CXCR3+ CD8+ T cells from blood. Regarding subset: CD45RO-CCR7+CD27+CD95- naive CD8+ T cells expressing CXCR3 (TNR3+). The chain recombines TRBV29-1 with TRBJ2-3. The CDR3: CSVPQGFGSADTQYF.